Sequencing of this TCR beta chain was carried out in a study of T cells in Graves' hyperthyroidism and ophthalmopathy. Germline CDR1 MDHEN, CDR2 SYDVKM. V lost 7 bases to trimming and J lost 0 bases, with 11 bases between them. The CDR3 length is 14 residues. This clonotype came up many times. What was amplified from RNA transcripts were TCR beta CDR3 regions. First-round RT-PCR of the TCR CDR3 relied on the HTBI primer set. TCRdb reprocessed the multiplex PCR reads via MiXCR and lists one record per CDR3 protein. The top ten hold roughly 17% of the sample, which has fewer than 600,000 distinct CDR3 sequences, over 13% seen once.

The sequenced sample was blood. The chain couples TRBV28 to TRBJ2-3, with unresolved D. This TCR came from a woman in her late teens or twenties with Graves' hyperthyroidism. The CDR3 loop reads CASTLGLSTDTQYF. In nucleotides, the CDR3 is TGTGCCAGCACCTTGGGCCTTAGCACAGATACGCAGTATTTT.